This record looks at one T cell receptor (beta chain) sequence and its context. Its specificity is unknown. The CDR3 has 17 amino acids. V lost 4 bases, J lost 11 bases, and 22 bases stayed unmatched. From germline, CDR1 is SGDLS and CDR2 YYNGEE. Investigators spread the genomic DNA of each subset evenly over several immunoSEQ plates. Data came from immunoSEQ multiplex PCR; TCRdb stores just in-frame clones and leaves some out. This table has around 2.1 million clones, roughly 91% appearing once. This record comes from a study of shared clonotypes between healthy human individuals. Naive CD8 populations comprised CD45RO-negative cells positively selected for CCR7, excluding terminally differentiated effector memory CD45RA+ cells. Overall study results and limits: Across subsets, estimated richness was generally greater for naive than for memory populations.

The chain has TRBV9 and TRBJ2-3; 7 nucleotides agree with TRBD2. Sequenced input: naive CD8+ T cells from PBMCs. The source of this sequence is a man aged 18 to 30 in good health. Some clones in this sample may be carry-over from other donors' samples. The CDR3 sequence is CASSLTLAGEGTLQQYF. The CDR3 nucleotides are TGTGCCAGCAGCCTCACACTCGCGGGGGAGGGGACGTTACAGCAGTATTTT. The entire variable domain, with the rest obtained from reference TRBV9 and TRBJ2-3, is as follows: DSGVTQTPKHLITATGQRVTLRCSPRSGDLSVYWYQQSLDQGLQFLIQYYNGEERAKGNILERFSAQQFPDLHSELNLSSLELGDSALYFCASSLTLAGEGTLQQYFGPGTRLTVL.